These 14 T cell receptor beta chains originate from one sample sequenced in a study of T cells in women clearing cervical HPV infection. Here immunoSEQ multiplex PCR was the method, and the copy in TCRdb shows in-frame clones only, minus some. The sample data list about 20,000 clones. The sequenced sample consisted of blood buffy coat. The source is a woman between 18 and 75 years old with a cervical HPV16 infection that either progressed to CIN3+ or cleared (not recorded which).

About this clone itself: Read sequence stops 3 residues before the CDR3 end, and the germline J gene provides the missing end. The gene calls are TRBV28 and TRBJ1-4, with 9 nucleotides matching TRBD1. Unmatched junction bases numbered 8, after V lost 7 bases and J lost 5 bases. The CDR3 length is 15 residues. Germline CDR1 and CDR2: MDHEN and SYDVKM. The CDR3 bases that were read are TGTGCCAGCAACTTCCTGGGACAGGGAAATGAAAAA. It is translated as CASNFLGQGNEK. The CDR3, in full, reads CASNFLGQGNEKLFF.

In the case of this clone: The read ends 3 residues before the CDR3 terminus; that terminus is restored from the germline J gene. This rearrangement joins TRBV7-2 to TRBJ2-1; D may be TRBD2 (5 bases). V dropped 5 bases and J dropped 6 bases, with 14 bases sitting between them. This CDR3 comprises 14 residues. Germline V gene lookup returns CDR1 SGHTA and CDR2 FQGNSA. Incomplete CDR3 DNA: TGTGCCAGCAGCGCCTGGACTCTTGTCAATGAG. It codes for CASSAWTLVNE. The whole CDR3 sequence reads CASSAWTLVNEQFF.

The sequenced part of the CDR3 DNA is TGTGCCAGCAGTTTGGGGGACAGTAATAATTCACCC. It encodes CASSLGDSNNSP. The full CDR3 reads CASSLGDSNNSPLHF. This chain joins TRBV12-3 or TRBV12-4 and TRBJ1-6; 7 bases match TRBD1. The read finishes 3 residues shy of the CDR3 end, and the germline J gene is used to complete it. The CDR3 spans 15 residues. J lost 5 bases, V lost 3 bases, and 4 bases had no gene match.

Partial CDR3 DNA: TGCGCCAGCAGCCAACAAACAGGCTACGAG. Protein sequence: CASSQQTGYE. The complete CDR3 reads CASSQQTGYEQYF. The chain employs TRBV5-1 and TRBJ2-7, with TRBD1 as a possible D gene (5 bases). The read ends 3 residues early relative to the CDR3; the germline J gene fills the gap. The V gene's germline CDR1 is SGHRS and CDR2 YFSETQ. The CDR3 contains 13 residues. V gave up 4 bases and J gave up 3 bases, with 11 bases separating them.

With respect to this clone: The DNA ends 3 residues before the CDR3 does, and the rest of the CDR3 is filled in from the germline J gene. The gene calls are TRBV20-1 and TRBJ2-7; D is undetermined. CDR1 DFQATT and CDR2 SNEGSKA come from the germline V gene (reference sequence). The length of the CDR3 is 15 residues. The V gene lost 6 bases and the J gene lost 3 bases, with 21 bases spanning the gap. Here the CDR3 reads CSAGISGGKGYEQYF. The DNA read from the CDR3 is TGCAGTGCGGGCATCTCAGGTGGAAAGGGCTACGAG.

As to this clone: Read coverage stops 3 residues before the CDR3 terminus; the germline J gene supplies the remainder. This chain links TRBV7-6 with TRBJ2-3; TRBD1 might be the D (5 bases). Germline CDR1 and CDR2: SGHVS and FNYEAQ. CDR3 length: 15 amino acids. The CDR3 sequence is CASSLGRGLTETQYF. Partial CDR3 DNA: TGTGCCAGCAGCTTAGGAAGGGGTTTGACGGAGACG. The full variable domain, rest sourced from reference TRBV7-6 and TRBJ2-3, is GAGVSQSPRYKVTKRGQDVALRCDPISGHVSLYWYRQALGQGPEFLTYFNYEAQQDKSGLPNDRFSAERPEGSISTLTIQRTEQRDSAMYRCASSLGRGLTETQYFGPGTRLTVL.

Note on this clone: The read terminates 3 residues before the CDR3 end, so the remaining end is supplied by the germline J gene. V and J are TRBV7-9 and TRBJ2-5, with D tentatively TRBD1 (5 bases). The germline V and J ends were trimmed by 5 bases and 4 bases, with 14 bases remaining between them. The length of the CDR3 is 14 residues. CDR1 and CDR2 (germline): SEHNR, FQNEAQ (reference sequence). The covered CDR3 bases are TGTGCCAGCAGCCCCCCGTATGGGGCAGAGACC. Its protein product is CASSPPYGAET. The whole CDR3 protein reads CASSPPYGAETQYF.

The CDR3 bases that were read are TGTGCCAGCAGCCCTTTTACAGGGGGCACTGAA. Translation gives CASSPFTGGTE. In full, the CDR3 is CASSPFTGGTEAFF. V is TRBV11-2 and J is TRBJ1-1; 8 bases agree with TRBD1. The DNA ends 3 residues before the CDR3 does, and the rest of the CDR3 is filled in from the germline J gene. The CDR3 runs to 14 residues. V was pared by 5 bases and J by 4 bases, with 6 bases of the junction left unmatched. CDR1 is SGHAT, CDR2 FQNNGV, per germline.

Turning to this clone: The CDR3 extends 3 residues past the end of the read, so its final part is completed from the germline J gene. V usage is TRBV20-1 and J usage is TRBJ2-2, with TRBD1 identical over 8 bases. Looked up from germline, CDR1 is DFQATT and CDR2 is SNEGSKA (reference sequence). This CDR3 has 14 residues. CDR3 DNA, as far as it was read: TGCAGTGCCCCCCGGACAGGGAGGCTTGAAAAG. It encodes CSAPRTGRLEK. Given in full, the CDR3 is CSAPRTGRLEKLFF.

In the case of this clone: From the germline J gene comes the end of the CDR3, since the read stops 3 residues before it. This chain connects TRBV27 to TRBJ1-1, with 11 bases that match TRBD1. Germline V gene data show CDR1 as MNHEY and CDR2 as SMNVEV (reference sequence). With V trimmed by 5 bases and J by 2 bases, 7 bases remained unmatched. This CDR3 is 16 amino acids long. CDR3 loop: CASSRDRGKGNTEAFF. CDR3 DNA (partial): TGTGCCAGCAGTCGGGACAGGGGGAAGGGAAACACTGAA.

On this clone itself: The CDR3 goes on 3 residues after the read ends, and that part is filled in from the germline J gene. The chain carries TRBV30 and TRBJ1-5; no reliable D call. Germline V gives CDR1 GTSNPN, CDR2 SVGIG (reference sequence). CDR3 length: 14 amino acids. The germline V and J ends were trimmed by 0 bases and 6 bases, with 12 bases remaining between them. CDR3 sequence reads: CAWSVGSSGQPQHF. CDR3 bases read: TGTGCCTGGAGTGTCGGTAGCTCGGGTCAGCCC. Using reference TRBV30 and TRBJ1-5 for the parts outside the CDR3, the full variable domain is SQTIHQWPATLVQPVGSPLSLECTVEGTSNPNLYWYRQAAGRGLQLLFYSVGIGQISSEVPQNLSASRPQDRQFILSSKKLLLSDSGFYLCAWSVGSSGQPQHFGDGTRLSIL.

Remarks on this clone: The read halts 3 residues ahead of the CDR3 end, with the missing end drawn from the germline J gene. The chain has TRBV4-1 and TRBJ1-4; D is ambiguous. Germline V gene lookup returns CDR1 MGHRA and CDR2 YSYEKL. The CDR3 consists of 15 residues. The V end lost 5 bases, the J end lost 3 bases, and 13 bases lay between the germline ends. This CDR3 reads CASSVRRSPNEKLFF. The part of the CDR3 DNA that was read is TGCGCCAGCAGCGTTCGCAGGTCTCCTAATGAAAAA.

Notes on this clone: The read is 3 residues too short to cover the CDR3 end, so that end is filled in from the germline J gene. The chain employs TRBV2 and TRBJ2-5, with 9 bases aligning to TRBD1. Germline loops: CDR1 SNHLY, CDR2 FYNNEI. There are 14 residues in the CDR3. Trimming removed 1 base from V and 3 bases from J; junction bases left unmatched: 0. The sequenced part of the CDR3 DNA is TGTGCCAGCAGTGAAGGGACAGGGGAAGAGACC. Translating gives CASSEGTGEET. The complete CDR3 protein is CASSEGTGEETQYF.

Concerning this clone: Relative to the germline gene, one junction end is altered; a read error may explain this. The observed sequence ends 3 residues before the CDR3 terminus, with the missing tail filled in from the germline J gene. The rearrangement links TRBV5-1 to TRBJ1-1; maybe TRBD1 (6 bases). CDR3 length: 14 amino acids. The germline gives CDR1 SGHRS, CDR2 YFSETQ. CDR3 region: CASSYRRGNAEAFF. The CDR3 bases that were read are TGCGCCAGCAGCTACAGGAGGGGGAACGCTGAA.